The TCR beta chain described here comes from a study of cytomegalovirus exposure and HLA in healthy donors (dated by TCRdb to about 2017). In terms of the full investigation: An earlier analysis of fewer than 750 of the donors reported around 280 Gb of sequence data and 95 million to 120 million unique TCR beta sequences obtained from approximately 180 million T cells. An early release covering about 600 HLA-typed donors comprised approximately 290 gigabases of sequencing data and roughly 86 million unique TCR sequences. The genetic ancestry cluster associated with self-reported Caucasian donors included 81% of the approximately 430 genotyped donors. The study was designed to test whether signatures of past pathogen exposure could be identified by cataloging public T cell receptors. The T cell repertoires of 700 or so subjects were profiled by immunosequencing and related to cytomegalovirus serostatus. Besides the first cohort of more than 650 subjects, a separate validation cohort made up of over a hundred different subjects was used. To predict cytomegalovirus infection status, the study combined high-throughput TCR immunosequencing, statistical association of individual TCRs with disease status, and machine learning. A later analysis re-examined previously published TCR beta repertoires from roughly 720 donors and added high-resolution HLA genotyping to investigate patterns of TCR occurrence. In the later analysis, no new phenotypic data were used to find candidate immune exposures; instead, reliance was placed on TCR beta sequences and their occurrence across donors. In an earlier analysis of several hundred of the donors, high-throughput TCR beta sequencing was used to judge whether each TCR beta V gene segment behaved as functional or pseudogenic. Donor age, sex, ethnicity and CMV serostatus were compiled together with the repertoire data. A later genetic analysis took genome-wide SNP genotypes for about 55% of the roughly 670 donors and used that subset as a discovery cohort. All discovery cohort repertoires had been generated on a single sequencing platform. HLA typing included class I and class II loci at four-digit resolution. The number of donors typed differed by locus, with about 629-630 for A, B, C, DRB1 and DQB1, roughly 520 for DQA1, 600 to 610 for DPA1, and 472 for DPB1. Roughly five DR-DQ haplotypes were treated as single units for association and clustering because of strong linkage in the cohort. Among around 400 genotyped donors of the cohort, an average of around 220,000 unique TCR beta nucleotide sequences was sequenced per donor, of which 15% to 20% were non-productive.

Note on this clone: Its antigen has not been determined. No per-base quality is available; no much larger clone lies one base away.

V loses 0 bases at its end and J loses 2 bases; junction bases beyond the gene matches: 9. Reading from cysteine to phenylalanine, the CDR3 counts 17 amino acids. This entry keeps only the CDR3 DNA: 51 bases, framed from base 1. From a lookup of the germline V gene (reference sequence), CDR1 and CDR2 are PRHDT and FYEKMQ. Overall results and qualifications from the work: A further reported finding was that TCR beta sequences accurately predicted the HLA-A and HLA-B alleles for most subjects in the first cohort. HLA typing was unavailable for some donors at each locus, so association tests used only the typed subset. This cohort had only TCR beta chains sequenced, and the lack of alpha or paired-chain data limited which features could be detected. In a later genetic analysis, fewer N-insertions in productive TCRs were reported among donors in an Asian-associated ancestry cluster than the 666-donor mean. Because counts were too low, fewer than 20 rarely observed V segments, including chromosome 9 orphons, were excluded from the earlier analysis of around 640 of the donors. According to a later analysis, parvovirus B19, influenza, CMV and Epstein-Barr virus appeared linked to several top co-occurrence clusters. Because the 87-base-pair reads could not distinguish some IMGT-functional V segments, including TRBV6-2 and TRBV6-3, those segments were excluded. A later genetic analysis associated a missense DCLRE1C variant with V-gene and J-gene trimming of TCR beta chains, and an independent cohort replicated the association. A cluster of highly shared sequence variants was judged likely to represent a technical artifact of the sequencing pipeline. At a false discovery rate of 0.05, a later analysis linked roughly 17,000 TCR beta sequences to specific HLA alleles. An earlier analysis of roughly 570 of the donors showed that most TCR beta V segments appeared in productive rearrangements either about 87% or about 30% of the time, which broadly matched IMGT annotations. According to the authors, the approach could potentially be generalized to other disease states and immunological phenotypes. In the study, 150 to 200 TCR beta chains were listed as associated with cytomegalovirus. Sequencing depth was assumed to be roughly uniform across donors in the presence/absence analyses, though that assumption may not hold. Cytomegalovirus status was reported to be diagnosed by the classifier with high specificity and sensitivity in both the original and validation cohorts. CMV serostatus was the only immune exposure information available for the cohort. According to a later analysis, most CMV-associated TCR beta chains appeared to be HLA-restricted, and the HLA associations seemed to be driven largely by CMV exposure. Compared with equally common non-associated chains, HLA-associated TCR beta chains in a later analysis were more clonally expanded and had lower generation probabilities. Correlated functional status among segregating V segments might be attributable to linkage disequilibrium, but an unknown experimental factor could not be ruled out. In vitro tests confirmed that a few of the cytomegalovirus-associated TCR beta chains recognize cytomegalovirus antigens. According to a later analysis, TCR association rates differed among HLA loci, with DRB1 alleles showing the most associated TCRs and HLA-C alleles showing the fewest. Most TCR sequences were observed very rarely across donors, whereas some public TCRs were present in many individuals. Strong co-occurrence of HLA alleles, especially DR and DQ, made assigning TCR associations to individual alleles difficult.

The cohort was made up of 500 to 800 healthy bone marrow donors. Cohort members were all nominally healthy when sampled, although unrecorded immune exposures were likely present. The donor tested CMV seronegative, placing the donor among the 352 seronegative members of the cohort. A peripheral blood sample was provided by each donor, and peripheral blood mononuclear cells were used for TCR beta sequencing. Genomic DNA extraction from the blood cell samples was performed with the Qiagen DNeasy Blood Extraction Kit. Receptor amplification or capture employed the immunoSEQ multiplex PCR assay. For the multiplex PCR, a mixture combining 60 forward primers for TCR Vbeta segments and 13 reverse primers for TCR Jbeta segments was used. The CDR3 region of rearranged TCR beta genes was amplified from genomic DNA with a multiplex PCR assay. On the Illumina HiSeq System, the amplified TCR beta libraries were sequenced as 87-base-pair reads. From the authors' description of their analysis: A later analysis counted 75 million to 100 million unique TCR beta chains across the 650 to 700 repertoires, and approximately 11 million of these chains were shared by at least two donors. A nearest-neighbor algorithm error-corrected the raw reads and collapsed the reads into unique sequences, merging closely related sequences to remove PCR and sequencing errors. CDR3 sequences were aligned to IMGT reference sequences to assign V, D and J gene segments. For a sequence to be retained, a match of at least six nucleotides was required to both a V gene segment and a J gene segment. Rearrangements were called productive when the CDR3 lacked stop codons and stayed in frame with V and J; all others were non-productive. CDR3 was defined by IMGT convention, running from the second conserved V-encoded cysteine to the conserved J-encoded phenylalanine. In an earlier analysis of approximately 500 of the donors, sequences lacking an unambiguous match to a single V gene segment were excluded. In an earlier analysis of some 590 of the donors, a V segment was called functional when productive rearrangements were above 56.7%, and segregating when the standard deviation between donors exceeded 5%. A statistical classification framework was built for diagnosing cytomegalovirus status from the catalog of TCR beta chain sequences. A later analysis assigned V and J genes by comparing TCR nucleotide sequences with IMGT/GENE-DB human TR gene sequences. A later analysis assigned CDR3 sequences and most-parsimonious VDJ recombination scenarios with the TCRdist pipeline. In a later analysis, every TCR beta chain was defined by the combination of its CDR3 amino acid sequence and its V-gene family, and reads without a unique V-gene family were dropped. To address suspected cross-contamination and a sequencing artifact, a later analysis removed 450 to 700 highly shared, low-generation-probability nucleotide sequences. A later analysis calculated a clonal expansion index for each public chain from normalized within-repertoire ranks of inferred template counts. A later analysis computed generation probabilities with a VDJ recombination model fitted to out-of-frame rearrangements, and checked the results against IGoR. A later analysis scored TCR-TCR, TCR-HLA and TCR-CMV co-occurrence with hypergeometric tests, applying a repertoire-size bias correction to TCR pairs. In a later analysis, false discovery rates were estimated by permuting HLA or CMV assignments 20 times. In a later analysis, co-occurring TCRs were grouped with DBSCAN, and TCRdist sequence similarity was added when clustering was performed within HLA-allele-positive subsets. Repertoires with fewer than 30,000 or more than 120,000 public chains were left out of co-occurrence clustering, as were five repertoires with anomalous nucleotide sharing. TCRdb re-hosts the immuneACCESS table, in-frame sequences only. Its copies lack some clones; in the studies checked, an unresolved V gene accounts for under half of them, and the cause for the rest is not known. That table gives V, J and clone size, and the DNA gave D and trimming. Across this sample there are fewer than 200,000 clones, with about 80% seen only once. The top ten hold roughly 1.3% of the sample.

This clonotype was obtained from a man aged 30-40 years in good health and CMV-seronegative. The specimen was PBMCs. This chain joins TRBV13 to TRBJ2-7; TRBD1 fits 8 bases in the junction. This receptor has the CDR3 CASSLGLIGQGAYEQYF. The DNA sequence is given as TGTGCCAGCAGCTTAGGCCTCATAGGACAGGGCGCCTACGAGCAGTACTTC.